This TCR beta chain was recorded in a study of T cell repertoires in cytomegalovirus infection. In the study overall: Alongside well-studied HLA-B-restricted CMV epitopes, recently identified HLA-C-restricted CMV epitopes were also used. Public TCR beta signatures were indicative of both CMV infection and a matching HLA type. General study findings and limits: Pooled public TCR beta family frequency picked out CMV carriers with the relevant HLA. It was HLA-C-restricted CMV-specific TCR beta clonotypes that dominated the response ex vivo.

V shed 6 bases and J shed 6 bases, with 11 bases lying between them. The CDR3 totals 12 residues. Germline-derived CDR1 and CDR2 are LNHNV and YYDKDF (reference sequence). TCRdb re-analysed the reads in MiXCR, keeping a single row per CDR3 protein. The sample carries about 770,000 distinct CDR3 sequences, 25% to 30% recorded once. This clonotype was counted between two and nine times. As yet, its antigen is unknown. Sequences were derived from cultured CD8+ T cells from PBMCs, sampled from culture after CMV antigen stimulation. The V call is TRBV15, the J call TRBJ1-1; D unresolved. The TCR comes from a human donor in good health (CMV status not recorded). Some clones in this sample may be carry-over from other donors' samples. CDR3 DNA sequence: TGTGCCACCAGTACCGAGGGCCCTGAAGCTTTCTTT. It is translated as CATSTEGPEAFF.